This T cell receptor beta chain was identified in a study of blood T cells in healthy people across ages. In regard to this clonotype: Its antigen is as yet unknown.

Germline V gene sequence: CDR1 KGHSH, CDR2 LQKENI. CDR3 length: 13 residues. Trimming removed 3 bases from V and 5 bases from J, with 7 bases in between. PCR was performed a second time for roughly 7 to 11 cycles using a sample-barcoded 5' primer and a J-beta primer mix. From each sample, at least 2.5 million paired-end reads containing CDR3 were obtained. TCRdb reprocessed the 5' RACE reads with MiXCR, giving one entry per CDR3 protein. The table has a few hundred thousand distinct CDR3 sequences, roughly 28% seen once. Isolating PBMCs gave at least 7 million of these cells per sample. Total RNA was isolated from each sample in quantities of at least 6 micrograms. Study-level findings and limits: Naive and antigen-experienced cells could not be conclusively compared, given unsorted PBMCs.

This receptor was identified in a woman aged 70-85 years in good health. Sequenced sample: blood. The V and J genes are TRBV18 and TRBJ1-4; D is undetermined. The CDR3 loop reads CASSPDLNEKLFF. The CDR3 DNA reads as TGTGCCAGCTCACCGGACCTAAATGAAAAACTGTTTTTT. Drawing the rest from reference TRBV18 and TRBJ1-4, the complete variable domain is NAGVMQNPRHLVRRRGQEARLRCSPMKGHSHVYWYRQLPEEGLKFMVYLQKENIIDESGMPKERFSAEFPKEGPSILRIQQVVRGDSAAYFCASSPDLNEKLFFGSGTQLSVL.